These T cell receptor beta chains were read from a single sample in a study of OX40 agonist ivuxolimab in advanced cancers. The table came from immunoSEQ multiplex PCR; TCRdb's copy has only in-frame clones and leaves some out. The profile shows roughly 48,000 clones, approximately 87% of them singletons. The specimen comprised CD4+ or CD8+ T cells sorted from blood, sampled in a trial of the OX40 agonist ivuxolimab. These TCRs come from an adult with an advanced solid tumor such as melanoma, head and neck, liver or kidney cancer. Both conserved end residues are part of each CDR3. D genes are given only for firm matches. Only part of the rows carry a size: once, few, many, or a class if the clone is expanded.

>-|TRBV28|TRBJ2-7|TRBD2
CASTRSRGGGSEQYF
TGTGCCAGCACCCGATCGCGGGGGGGAGGAAGCGAGCAGTACTTC
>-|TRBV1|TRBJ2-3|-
CTSSHDSWSTDTQYF
TGCACCAGCAGCCACGACTCCTGGAGCACAGATACGCAGTATTTT
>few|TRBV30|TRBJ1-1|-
CAWSGADRRSFF
TGTGCCTGGAGTGGGGCGGACCGAAGGTCTTTCTTT
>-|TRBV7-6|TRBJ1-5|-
CASSTISEPQHF
TGTGCCAGCAGCACAATATCGGAGCCCCAGCATTTT
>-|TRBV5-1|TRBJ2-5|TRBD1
CASSLNVRGDRETQYF
TGCGCCAGCAGCTTAAACGTAAGGGGGGACAGGGAGACCCAGTACTTC
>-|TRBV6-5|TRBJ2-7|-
CASTRDGYSYEQYF
TGTGCCAGCACCCGGGACGGATACTCCTACGAGCAGTACTTC
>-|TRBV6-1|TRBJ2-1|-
CASSESYNEQFF
TGTGCCAGCAGCGAATCCTACAATGAGCAGTTCTTC
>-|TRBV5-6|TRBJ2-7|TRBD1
CASSLGQGNYEQYF
TGTGCCAGCAGCCTTGGACAGGGGAACTACGAGCAGTACTTC
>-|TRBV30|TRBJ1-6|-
CAWSRPPNSPLHF
TGTGCCTGGAGCCGACCCCCCAATTCACCCCTCCACTTT
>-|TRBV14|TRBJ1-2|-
CASSQVGGAGYGYTF
TGTGCCAGCAGCCAAGTTGGGGGCGCGGGCTATGGCTACACCTTC
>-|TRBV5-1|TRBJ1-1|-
CASSLLDSRYEAFF
TGCGCCAGCAGCTTGTTAGACAGTCGATATGAAGCTTTCTTT
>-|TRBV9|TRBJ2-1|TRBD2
CASSVGQAGGWNEQFF
TGTGCCAGCAGCGTAGGGCAGGCGGGGGGCTGGAATGAGCAGTTCTTC
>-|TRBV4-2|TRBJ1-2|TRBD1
CASSEDRAPVRGYTF
TGTGCCAGCAGCGAAGACAGGGCACCCGTGAGGGGCTACACCTTC
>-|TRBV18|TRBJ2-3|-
CASSPPIAENTDTQYF
TGTGCCAGCTCACCACCAATAGCGGAAAACACAGATACGCAGTATTTT
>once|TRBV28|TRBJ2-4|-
CASSWGDLAKNIQYF
TGTGCCAGCAGTTGGGGTGATCTAGCCAAAAACATTCAGTACTTC
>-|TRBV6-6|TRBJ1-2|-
CASRWNYGYTF
TGTGCCAGCCGGTGGAACTATGGCTACACCTTC
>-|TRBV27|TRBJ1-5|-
CASSPHNQPQHF
TGTGCCAGCAGTCCCCACAATCAGCCCCAGCATTTT
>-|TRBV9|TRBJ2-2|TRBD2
CASSAGLVVSGELFF
TGTGCCAGCAGCGCAGGACTAGTGGTCAGCGGGGAGCTGTTTTTT
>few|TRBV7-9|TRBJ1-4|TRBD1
CASSLETGEGEKLFF
TGTGCCAGCAGCCTGGAGACAGGGGAAGGGGAAAAACTGTTTTTT
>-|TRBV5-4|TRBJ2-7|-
CASSPRGISYEQYF
TGTGCCAGCAGCCCCCGGGGAATCTCCTACGAGCAGTACTTC
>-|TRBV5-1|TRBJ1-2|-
CASSLGYDYGYTF
TGCGCCAGCAGCTTGGGGTATGACTATGGCTACACCTTC
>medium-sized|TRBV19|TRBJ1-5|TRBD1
CASSTGQGVQHF
TGTGCCAGTAGTACGGGACAGGGGGTCCAGCATTTT
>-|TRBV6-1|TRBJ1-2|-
CASSEDRRAGDWYGYTF
TGTGCCAGCAGTGAAGACCGGAGGGCAGGGGATTGGTATGGCTACACCTTC
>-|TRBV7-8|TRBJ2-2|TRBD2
CASSSPPLAAGELFF
TGTGCCAGCAGCTCGCCACCTCTAGCGGCCGGGGAGCTGTTTTTT
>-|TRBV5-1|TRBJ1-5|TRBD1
CASSKTGVGDSNQPQHF
TGCGCCAGCAGCAAAACAGGGGTCGGGGATAGCAATCAGCCCCAGCATTTT
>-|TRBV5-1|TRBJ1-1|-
CASSLAGTLNTEAFF
TGCGCCAGCAGCTTGGCCGGCACCTTGAACACTGAAGCTTTCTTT
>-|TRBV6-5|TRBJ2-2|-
CASSYLGGQIAGELFF
TGTGCCAGCAGTTACTTAGGGGGGCAGATAGCCGGGGAGCTGTTTTTT
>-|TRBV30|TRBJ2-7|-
CAWTGGMGRGGWLSEQYF
TGTGCCTGGACTGGAGGTATGGGCAGGGGCGGCTGGTTGTCCGAGCAGTACTTC
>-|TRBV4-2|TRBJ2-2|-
CASSSRAGTANTGELFF
TGTGCCAGCAGCTCGCGGGCCGGAACCGCGAACACCGGGGAGCTGTTTTTT
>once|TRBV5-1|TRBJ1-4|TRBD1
CASSFQGGQNNEKLFF
TGCGCCAGCAGCTTCCAAGGGGGACAGAATAATGAAAAACTGTTTTTT
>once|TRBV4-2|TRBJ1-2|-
CASSQDGLPAIGYTF
TGTGCCAGCAGCCAAGACGGACTACCCGCTATTGGCTACACCTTC
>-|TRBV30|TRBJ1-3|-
CAWSRGPRTSGNTIYF
TGTGCCTGGAGTAGGGGCCCGCGGACGTCTGGAAACACCATATATTTT
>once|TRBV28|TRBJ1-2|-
CASSLKQNLYGYTF
TGTGCCAGCAGTTTAAAACAGAACCTATATGGCTACACCTTC
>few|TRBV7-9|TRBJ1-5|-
CASSFDHMGNQPQHF
TGTGCCAGCAGCTTTGACCATATGGGCAATCAGCCCCAGCATTTT
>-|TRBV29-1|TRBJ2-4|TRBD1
CSVEDDGQGYIQYF
TGCAGCGTTGAAGATGACGGACAGGGGTACATTCAGTACTTC
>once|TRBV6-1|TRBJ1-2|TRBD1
CASSLGTGPDGYTF
TGTGCCAGCAGTCTAGGGACAGGTCCCGATGGCTACACCTTC
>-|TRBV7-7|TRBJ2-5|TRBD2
CASSGGAGGQETQYF
TGTGCCAGCAGCGGGGGAGCGGGGGGCCAGGAGACCCAGTACTTC
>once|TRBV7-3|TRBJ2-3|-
CASSLQGLSTDTQYF
TGTGCCAGCAGTTTACAGGGACTTAGCACAGATACGCAGTATTTT
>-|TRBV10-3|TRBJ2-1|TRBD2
CAIRATSERRGNEQFF
TGTGCCATCAGAGCAACTAGCGAACGGCGGGGTAATGAGCAGTTCTTC
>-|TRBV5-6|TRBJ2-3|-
CASSLQAVGGDTQYF
TGTGCCAGCAGCTTGCAGGCCGTAGGGGGTGATACGCAGTATTTT
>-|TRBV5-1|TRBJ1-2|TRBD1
CASSLASAGGLGYTF
TGCGCCAGCAGCTTGGCCAGTGCAGGGGGGCTGGGCTACACCTTC
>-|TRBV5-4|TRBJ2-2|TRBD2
CASSLVGLAGGTATGELFF
TGTGCCAGCAGCTTGGTAGGGCTAGCGGGGGGCACGGCCACCGGGGAGCTGTTTTTT
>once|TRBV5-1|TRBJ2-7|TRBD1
CASSFQGAREQYF
TGCGCCAGCAGCTTCCAGGGGGCTCGGGAGCAGTACTTC
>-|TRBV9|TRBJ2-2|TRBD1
CASSAQGAGGTGELFF
TGTGCCAGCAGCGCCCAGGGGGCAGGGGGTACCGGGGAGCTGTTTTTT
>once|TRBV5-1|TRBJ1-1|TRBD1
CASSLRQGSEAFF
TGCGCCAGCAGCTTGAGACAGGGTTCTGAAGCTTTCTTT
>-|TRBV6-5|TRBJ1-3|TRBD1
CASSYYRGSGNTIYF
TGTGCCAGCAGTTACTACAGGGGGTCTGGAAACACCATATATTTT
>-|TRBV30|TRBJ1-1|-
CAWSRGTEAFF
TGTGCCTGGAGTCGGGGAACTGAAGCTTTCTTT
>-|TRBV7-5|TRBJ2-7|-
CARSSLGVSSYEQYF
TGTGCCAGAAGCTCCCTAGGGGTGAGCTCCTACGAGCAGTACTTC
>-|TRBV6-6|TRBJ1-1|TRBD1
CASSPDRAGTEAFF
TGTGCCAGCAGTCCCGACAGGGCAGGGACTGAAGCTTTCTTT
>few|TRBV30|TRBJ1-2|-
CAWQPPHGKTNYGYTF
TGTGCCTGGCAACCGCCTCACGGAAAAACTAACTATGGCTACACCTTC
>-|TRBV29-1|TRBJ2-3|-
CSVFAGTTDTQYF
TGCAGCGTTTTCGCGGGAACAACAGATACGCAGTATTTT
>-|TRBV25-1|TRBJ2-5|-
CASSWAETQYF
TGTGCCAGCAGCTGGGCGGAGACCCAGTACTTC
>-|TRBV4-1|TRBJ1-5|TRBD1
CASSQNSQGAYQPQHF
TGCGCCAGCAGCCAAAACTCACAGGGGGCTTATCAGCCCCAGCATTTT
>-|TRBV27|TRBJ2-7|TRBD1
CASSFTSGQGKIEQYF
TGTGCCAGCAGTTTTACTTCCGGACAGGGAAAGATCGAGCAGTACTTC
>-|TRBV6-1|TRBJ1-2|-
CASSYEGTYGYTF
TGTGCCAGCAGTTATGAGGGAACCTATGGCTACACCTTC
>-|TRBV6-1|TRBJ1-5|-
CASSGFLDGGFWPQHF
TGTGCCAGCAGTGGCTTTCTCGACGGGGGGTTTTGGCCCCAGCATTTT
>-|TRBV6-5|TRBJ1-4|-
CASSYSSTGPNEKLFF
TGTGCCAGCAGTTACTCGAGTACGGGACCTAATGAAAAACTGTTTTTT
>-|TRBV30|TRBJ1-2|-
CAWSHNKGQSYTF
TGTGCCTGGAGTCATAACAAAGGGCAGAGCTACACCTTC
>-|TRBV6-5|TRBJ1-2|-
CASSTTVGEYGYTF
TGTGCCAGCAGTACTACGGTAGGAGAATATGGCTACACCTTC